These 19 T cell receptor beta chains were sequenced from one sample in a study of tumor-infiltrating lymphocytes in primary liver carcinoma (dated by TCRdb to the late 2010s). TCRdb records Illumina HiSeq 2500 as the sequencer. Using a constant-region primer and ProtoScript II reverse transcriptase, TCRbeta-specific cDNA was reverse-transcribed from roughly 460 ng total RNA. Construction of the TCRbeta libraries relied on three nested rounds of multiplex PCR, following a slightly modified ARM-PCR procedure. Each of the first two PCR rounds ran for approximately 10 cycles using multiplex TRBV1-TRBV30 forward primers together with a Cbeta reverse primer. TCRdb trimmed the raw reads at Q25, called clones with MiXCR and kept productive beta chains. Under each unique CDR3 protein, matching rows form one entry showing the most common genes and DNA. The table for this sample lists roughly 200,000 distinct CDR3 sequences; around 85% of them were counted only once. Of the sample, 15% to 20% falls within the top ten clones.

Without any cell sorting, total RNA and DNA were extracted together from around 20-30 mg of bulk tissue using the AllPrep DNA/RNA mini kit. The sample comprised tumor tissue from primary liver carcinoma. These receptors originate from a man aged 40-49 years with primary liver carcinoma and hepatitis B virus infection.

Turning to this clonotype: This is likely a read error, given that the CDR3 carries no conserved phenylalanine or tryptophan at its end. The CDR3 region has the DNA TGCAGCGTCGAATCCGCGGCGTGTAGATCGGAGACCCAGTACATC. It yields the protein CSVESAACRSETQYI. The chain is built from TRBV29-1 and TRBJ2-5; the D is unclear. The CDR3 spans 15 residues. Trimming shortened V by 6 bases and J by 5 bases, and 22 bases separated the two germline ends. Germline V gives CDR1 SQVTM, CDR2 ANQGSEA.

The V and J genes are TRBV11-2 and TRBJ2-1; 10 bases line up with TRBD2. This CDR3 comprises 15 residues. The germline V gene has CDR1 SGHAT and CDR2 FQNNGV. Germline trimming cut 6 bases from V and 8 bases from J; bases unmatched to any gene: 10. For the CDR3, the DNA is TGTGCCAGCAGTCAGTCTAGCGGGAGCAACTATGAGCAGTTCTTC. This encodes CASSQSSGSNYEQFF. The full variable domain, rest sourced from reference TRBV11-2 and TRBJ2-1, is EAGVAQSPRYKIIEKRQSVAFWCNPISGHATLYWYQQILGQGPKLLIQFQNNGVVDDSQLPKDRFSAERLKGVDSTLKIQPAKLEDSAVYLCASSQSSGSNYEQFFGPGTRLTVL.

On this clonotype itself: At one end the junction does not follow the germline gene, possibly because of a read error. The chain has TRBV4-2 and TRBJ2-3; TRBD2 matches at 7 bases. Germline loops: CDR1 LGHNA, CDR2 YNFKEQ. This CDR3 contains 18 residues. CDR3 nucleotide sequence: TGTGTCAGCAGCCAAGTTGAGGGTGGTATCGGGGGGACAGATACGCAGTATTTT. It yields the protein CVSSQVEGGIGGTDTQYF.

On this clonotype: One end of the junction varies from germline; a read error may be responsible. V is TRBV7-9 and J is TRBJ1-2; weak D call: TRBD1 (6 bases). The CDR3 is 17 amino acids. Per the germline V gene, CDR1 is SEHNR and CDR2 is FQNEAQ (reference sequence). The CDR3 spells CASSSRPQRGRNYGYTF. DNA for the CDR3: TGTGCCAGCAGCTCCAGACCCCAGCGGGGGCGCAACTATGGATACACCTTC.

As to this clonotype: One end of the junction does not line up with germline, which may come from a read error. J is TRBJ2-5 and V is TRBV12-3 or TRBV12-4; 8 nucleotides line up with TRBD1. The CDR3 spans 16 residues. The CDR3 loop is CVSTHEVPGGGETQYF. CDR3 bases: TGTGTCAGCACCCATGAGGTTCCAGGGGGCGGAGAAACCCAGTACTTC.

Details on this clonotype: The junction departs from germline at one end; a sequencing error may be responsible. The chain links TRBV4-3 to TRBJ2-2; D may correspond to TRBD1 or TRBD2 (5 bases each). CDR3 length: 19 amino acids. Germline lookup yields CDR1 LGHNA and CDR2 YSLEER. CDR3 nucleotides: TGCGCCAGGAGCCCCCGAAGCCCGACAAGGGGCGGCTCCACCGGGGAGCTGTATTTT. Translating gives CARSPRSPTRGGSTGELYF.

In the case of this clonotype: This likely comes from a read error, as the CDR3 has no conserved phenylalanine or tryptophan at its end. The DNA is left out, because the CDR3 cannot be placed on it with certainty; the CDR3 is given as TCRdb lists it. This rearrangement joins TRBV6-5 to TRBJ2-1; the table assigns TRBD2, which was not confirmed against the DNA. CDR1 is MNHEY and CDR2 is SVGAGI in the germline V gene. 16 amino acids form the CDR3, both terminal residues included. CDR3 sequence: CASSSKRAEIYNEHFL.

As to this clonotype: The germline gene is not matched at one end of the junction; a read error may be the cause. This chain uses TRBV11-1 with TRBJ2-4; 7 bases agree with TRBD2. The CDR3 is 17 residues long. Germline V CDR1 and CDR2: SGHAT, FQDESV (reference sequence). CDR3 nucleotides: TGTGCCAGCAGCTTTCTCGGGACTAACGGGACCAAAGACATTCACTACTTC. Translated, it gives CASSFLGTNGTKDIHYF.

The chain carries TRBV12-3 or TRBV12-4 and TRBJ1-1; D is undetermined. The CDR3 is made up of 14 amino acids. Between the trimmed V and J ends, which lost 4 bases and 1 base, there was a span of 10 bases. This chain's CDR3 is CASSSSDTNTEAFF. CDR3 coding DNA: TGTGCCAGCAGTTCTTCCGATACGAACACTGAAGCTTTCTTT.

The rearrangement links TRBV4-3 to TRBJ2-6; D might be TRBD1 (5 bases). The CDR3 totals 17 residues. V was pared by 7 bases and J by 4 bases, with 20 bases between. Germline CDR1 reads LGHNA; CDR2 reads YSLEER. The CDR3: CASKQDGSGRGANVLTF. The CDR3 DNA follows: TGCGCCAGCAAGCAAGATGGGTCAGGGCGCGGGGCCAACGTCCTGACTTTC.

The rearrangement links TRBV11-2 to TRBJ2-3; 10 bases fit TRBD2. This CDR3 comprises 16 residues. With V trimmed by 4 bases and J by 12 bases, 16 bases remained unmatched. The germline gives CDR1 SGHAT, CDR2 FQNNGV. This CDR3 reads CASSSRGLARVDPQYF. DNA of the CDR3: TGTGCCAGCAGCTCCCGGGGACTAGCGAGAGTGGATCCACAGTATTTT.

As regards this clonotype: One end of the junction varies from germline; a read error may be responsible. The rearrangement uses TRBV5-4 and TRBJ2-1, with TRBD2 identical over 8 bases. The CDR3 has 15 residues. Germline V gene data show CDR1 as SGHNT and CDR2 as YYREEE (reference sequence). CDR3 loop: CDSSLVGGGHNEQFF. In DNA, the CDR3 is TGTGACAGCAGTCTCGTCGGGGGGGGTCACAATGAGCAGTTCTTC. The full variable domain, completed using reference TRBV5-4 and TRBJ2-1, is ETGVTQSPTHLIKTRGQQVTLRCSSQSGHNTVSWYQQALGQGPQFIFQYYREEENGRGNFPPRFSGLQFPNYSSELNVNALELDDSALYLCDSSLVGGGHNEQFFGPGTRLTVL.

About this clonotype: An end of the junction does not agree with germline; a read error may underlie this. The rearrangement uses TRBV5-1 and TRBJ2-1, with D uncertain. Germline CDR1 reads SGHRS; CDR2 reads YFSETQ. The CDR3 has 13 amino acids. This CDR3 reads CASTNAGHNEQFF. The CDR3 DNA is TGCGCCAGCACCAATGCCGGCCACAATGAACAGTTCTTC.

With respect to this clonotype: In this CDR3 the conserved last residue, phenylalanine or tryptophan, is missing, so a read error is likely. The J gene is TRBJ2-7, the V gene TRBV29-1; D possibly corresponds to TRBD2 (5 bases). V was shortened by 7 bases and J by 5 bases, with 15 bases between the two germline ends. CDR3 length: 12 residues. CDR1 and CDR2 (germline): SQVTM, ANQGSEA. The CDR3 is CSACRGNHEQYL. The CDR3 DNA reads TGCAGCGCGTGTCGGGGTAATCACGAGCAGTACTTA.

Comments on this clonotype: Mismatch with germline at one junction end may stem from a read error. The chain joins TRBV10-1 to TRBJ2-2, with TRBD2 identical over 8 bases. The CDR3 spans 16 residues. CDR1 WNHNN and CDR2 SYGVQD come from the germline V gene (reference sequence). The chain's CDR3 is CTSSEMAGGIGGELFF. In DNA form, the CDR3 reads TGCACCAGCAGTGAGATGGCGGGAGGAATAGGCGGGGAGCTGTTTTTT.

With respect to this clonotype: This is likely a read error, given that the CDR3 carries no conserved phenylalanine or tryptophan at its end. The CDR3 DNA is TGTGCCAGCAGTGCCGTAGCAGGATGTGTAAATAATGAGCAGTTCTTA. Translation: CASSAVAGCVNNEQFL. The chain couples TRBV14 to TRBJ2-1, with D hard to call. The CDR3 loop spans 16 amino acids. CDR1 and CDR2 (germline): SGHDN, FVKESK. Deletions cut 6 bases from V and 7 bases from J, with 22 bases between.

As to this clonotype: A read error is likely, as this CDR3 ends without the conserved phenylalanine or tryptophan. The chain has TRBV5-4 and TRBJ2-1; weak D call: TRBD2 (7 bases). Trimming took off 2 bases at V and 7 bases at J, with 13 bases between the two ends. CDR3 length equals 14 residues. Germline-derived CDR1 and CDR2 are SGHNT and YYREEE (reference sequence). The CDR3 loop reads CASSLGGASNEQFL. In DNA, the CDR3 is TGTGCCAGCAGCTTAGGGGGGGCTAGTAATGAGCAGTTCCTC.

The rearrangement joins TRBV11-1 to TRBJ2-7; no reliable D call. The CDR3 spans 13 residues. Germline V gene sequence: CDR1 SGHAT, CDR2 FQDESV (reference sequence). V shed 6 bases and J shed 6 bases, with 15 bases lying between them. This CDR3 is CASRGKRSCEQYF. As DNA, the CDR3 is TGTGCCAGCAGGGGGAAGCGCTCATGCGAGCAGTACTTC.

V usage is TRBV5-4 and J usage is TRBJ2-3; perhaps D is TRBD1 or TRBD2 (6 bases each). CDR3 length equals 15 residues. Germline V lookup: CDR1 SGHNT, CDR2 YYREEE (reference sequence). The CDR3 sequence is CANSLGGPNRDTQYF. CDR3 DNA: TGTGCGAACAGCTTGGGGGGCCCGAATAGGGATACGCAGTATTTT.